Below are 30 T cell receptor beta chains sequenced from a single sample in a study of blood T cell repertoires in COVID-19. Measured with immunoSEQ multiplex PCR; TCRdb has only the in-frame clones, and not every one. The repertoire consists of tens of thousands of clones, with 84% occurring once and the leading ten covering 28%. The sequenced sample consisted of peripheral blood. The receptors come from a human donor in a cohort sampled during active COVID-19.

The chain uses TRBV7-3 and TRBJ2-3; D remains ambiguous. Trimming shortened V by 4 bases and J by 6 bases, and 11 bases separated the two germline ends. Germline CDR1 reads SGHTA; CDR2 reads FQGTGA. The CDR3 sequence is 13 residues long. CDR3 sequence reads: CASSSLVPDTQYF. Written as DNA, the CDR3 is TGTGCCAGCAGCTCTCTCGTCCCGGATACGCAGTATTTT. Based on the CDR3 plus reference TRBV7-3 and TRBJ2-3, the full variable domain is GAGVSQTPSNKVTEKGKYVELRCDPISGHTALYWYRQSLGQGPEFLIYFQGTGAADDSGLPNDRFFAVRPEGSVSTLKIQRTERGDSAVYLCASSSLVPDTQYFGPGTRLTVL.

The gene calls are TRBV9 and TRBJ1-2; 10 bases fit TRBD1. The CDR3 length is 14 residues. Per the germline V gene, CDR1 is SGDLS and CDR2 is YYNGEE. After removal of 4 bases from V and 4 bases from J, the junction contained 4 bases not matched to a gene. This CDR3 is CASSPGDRGYGYTF. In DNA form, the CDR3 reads TGTGCCAGCAGCCCTGGGGACAGGGGCTATGGCTACACCTTC.

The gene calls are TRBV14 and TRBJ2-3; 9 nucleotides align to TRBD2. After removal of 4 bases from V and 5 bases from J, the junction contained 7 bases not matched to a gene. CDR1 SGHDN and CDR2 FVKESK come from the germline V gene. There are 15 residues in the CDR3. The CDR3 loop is CASSPLAGSIDTQYF. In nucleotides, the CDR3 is TGTGCCAGCAGCCCTCTAGCGGGGAGTATAGATACGCAGTATTTT.

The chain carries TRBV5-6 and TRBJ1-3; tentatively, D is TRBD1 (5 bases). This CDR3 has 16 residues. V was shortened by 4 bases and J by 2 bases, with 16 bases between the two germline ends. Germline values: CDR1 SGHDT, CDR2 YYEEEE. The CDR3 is CASSPFGQLAGNTIYF. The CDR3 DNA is TGTGCCAGCAGCCCCTTCGGACAATTGGCTGGAAACACCATATATTTT.

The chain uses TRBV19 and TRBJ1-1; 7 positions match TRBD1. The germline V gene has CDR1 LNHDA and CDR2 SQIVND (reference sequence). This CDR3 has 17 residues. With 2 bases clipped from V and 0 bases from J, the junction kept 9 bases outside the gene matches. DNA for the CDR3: TGTGCCAGTAGTATACGGGCAGGGGGGCAATTGAACACTGAAGCTTTCTTT. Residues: CASSIRAGGQLNTEAFF.

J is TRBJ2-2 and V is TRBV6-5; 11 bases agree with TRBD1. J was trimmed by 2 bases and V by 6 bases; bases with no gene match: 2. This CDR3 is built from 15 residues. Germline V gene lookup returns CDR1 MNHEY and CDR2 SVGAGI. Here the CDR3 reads CASRGTGGNTGELFF. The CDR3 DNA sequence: TGTGCCAGCAGGGGGACAGGGGGAAACACCGGGGAGCTGTTTTTT.

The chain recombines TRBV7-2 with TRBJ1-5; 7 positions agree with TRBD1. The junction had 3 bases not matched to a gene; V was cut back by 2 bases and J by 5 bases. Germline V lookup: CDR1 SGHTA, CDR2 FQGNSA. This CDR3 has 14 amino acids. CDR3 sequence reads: CASSLRQGDQPQHF. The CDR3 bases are TGTGCCAGCAGCTTACGACAGGGAGATCAGCCCCAGCATTTT.

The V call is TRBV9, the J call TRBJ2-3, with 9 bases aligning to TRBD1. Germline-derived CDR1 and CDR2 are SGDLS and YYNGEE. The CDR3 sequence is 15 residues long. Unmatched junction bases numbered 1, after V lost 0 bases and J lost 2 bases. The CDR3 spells CASSVGQGVTDTQYF. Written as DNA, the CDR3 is TGTGCCAGCAGCGTAGGACAGGGGGTCACAGATACGCAGTATTTT.

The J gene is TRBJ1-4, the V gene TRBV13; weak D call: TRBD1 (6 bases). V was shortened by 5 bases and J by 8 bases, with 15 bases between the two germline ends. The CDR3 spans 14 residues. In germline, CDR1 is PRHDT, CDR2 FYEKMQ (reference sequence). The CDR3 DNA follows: TGTGCCAGCAGCGAAACTCACCAGGGGGAAAAACTGTTTTTT. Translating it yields CASSETHQGEKLFF. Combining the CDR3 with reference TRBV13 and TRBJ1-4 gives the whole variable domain AAGVIQSPRHLIKEKRETATLKCYPIPRHDTVYWYQQGPGQDPQFLISFYEKMQSDKGSIPDRFSAQQFSDYHSELNMSSLELGDSALYFCASSETHQGEKLFFGSGTQLSVL.

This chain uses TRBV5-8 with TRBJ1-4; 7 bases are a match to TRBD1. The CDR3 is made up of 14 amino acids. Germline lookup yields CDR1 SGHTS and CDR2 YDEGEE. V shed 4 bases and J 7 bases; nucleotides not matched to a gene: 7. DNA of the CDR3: TGTGCCAGCAGCGGGGGACAGCGGAGTGAAAAACTGTTTTTT. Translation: CASSGGQRSEKLFF.

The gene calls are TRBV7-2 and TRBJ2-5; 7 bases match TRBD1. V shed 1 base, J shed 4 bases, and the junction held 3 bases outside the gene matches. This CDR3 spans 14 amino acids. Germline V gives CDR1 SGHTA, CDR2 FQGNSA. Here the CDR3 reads CASSLEDRRETQYF. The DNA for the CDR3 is TGTGCCAGCAGCTTAGAGGACAGGAGAGAGACCCAGTACTTC.

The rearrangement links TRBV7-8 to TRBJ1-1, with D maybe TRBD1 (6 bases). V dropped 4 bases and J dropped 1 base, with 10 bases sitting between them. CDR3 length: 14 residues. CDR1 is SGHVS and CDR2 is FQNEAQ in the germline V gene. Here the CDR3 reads CASSSGHTNTEAFF. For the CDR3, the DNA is TGTGCCAGCAGCTCGGGACATACGAACACTGAAGCTTTCTTT.

CDR3 nucleotide sequence: TGTGCCACCAGTGATACGAAGACAGCCCAAGAGACCCAGTACTTC. This translates into CATSDTKTAQETQYF. The chain carries TRBV24-1 and TRBJ2-5, with D perhaps TRBD1 (5 bases). The V end lost 3 bases, the J end lost 1 base, and 11 bases lay between the germline ends. This CDR3 spans 15 amino acids. Germline CDR1 and CDR2: KGHDR and SFDVKD.

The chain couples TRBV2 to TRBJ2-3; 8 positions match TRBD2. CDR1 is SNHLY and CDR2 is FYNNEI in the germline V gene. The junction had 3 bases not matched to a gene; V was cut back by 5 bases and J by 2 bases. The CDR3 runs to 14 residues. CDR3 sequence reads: CASSLAGPTDTQYF. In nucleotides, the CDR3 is TGTGCCAGCAGTTTAGCGGGGCCCACAGATACGCAGTATTTT.

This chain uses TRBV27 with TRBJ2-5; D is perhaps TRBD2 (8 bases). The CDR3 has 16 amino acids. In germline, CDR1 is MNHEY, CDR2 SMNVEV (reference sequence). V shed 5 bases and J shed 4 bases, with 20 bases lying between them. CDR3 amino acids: CASSKRGRGAPETQYF. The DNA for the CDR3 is TGTGCCAGCAGTAAAAGGGGGCGGGGGGCCCCAGAGACCCAGTACTTC.

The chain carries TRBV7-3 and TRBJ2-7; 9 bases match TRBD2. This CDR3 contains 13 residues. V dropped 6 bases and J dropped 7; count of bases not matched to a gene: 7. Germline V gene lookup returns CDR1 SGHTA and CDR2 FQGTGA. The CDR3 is CASRPGLAREQYF. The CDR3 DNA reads TGTGCCAGCAGACCGGGACTAGCAAGAGAGCAGTACTTC. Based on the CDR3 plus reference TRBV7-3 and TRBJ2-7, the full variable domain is GAGVSQTPSNKVTEKGKYVELRCDPISGHTALYWYRQSLGQGPEFLIYFQGTGAADDSGLPNDRFFAVRPEGSVSTLKIQRTERGDSAVYLCASRPGLAREQYFGPGTRLTVT.

The DNA of the CDR3 is TGTGCCAGCAGTTACGCTTCAGGATCGAACACTGAAGCTTTCTTT. Translating it yields CASSYASGSNTEAFF. The rearrangement uses TRBV6-5 and TRBJ1-1; no definite D call. The CDR3 sequence is 15 residues long. Germline lookup yields CDR1 MNHEY and CDR2 SVGAGI. V gave up 2 bases and J gave up 1 base, with 11 bases separating them.

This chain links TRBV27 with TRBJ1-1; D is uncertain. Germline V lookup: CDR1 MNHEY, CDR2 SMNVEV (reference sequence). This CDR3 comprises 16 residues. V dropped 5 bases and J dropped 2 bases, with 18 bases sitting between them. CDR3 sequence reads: CASSPITGSQNTEAFF. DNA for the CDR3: TGTGCCAGCAGTCCGATCACGGGGTCACAAAACACTGAAGCTTTCTTT.

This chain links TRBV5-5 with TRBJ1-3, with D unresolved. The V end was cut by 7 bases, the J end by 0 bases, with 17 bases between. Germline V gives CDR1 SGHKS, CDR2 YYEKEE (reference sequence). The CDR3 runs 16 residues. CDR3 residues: CASSLDGVFSGNTIYF. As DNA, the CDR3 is TGTGCCAGCTCCTTGGACGGGGTCTTCTCTGGAAACACCATATATTTT.

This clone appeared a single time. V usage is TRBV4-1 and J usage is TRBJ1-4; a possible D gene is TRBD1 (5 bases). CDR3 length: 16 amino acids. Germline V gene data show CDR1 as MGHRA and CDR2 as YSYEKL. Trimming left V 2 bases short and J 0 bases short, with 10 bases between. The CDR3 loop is CASSQKGHTTNEKLFF. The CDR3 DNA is TGCGCCAGCAGCCAAAAGGGGCATACAACTAATGAAAAACTGTTTTTT.

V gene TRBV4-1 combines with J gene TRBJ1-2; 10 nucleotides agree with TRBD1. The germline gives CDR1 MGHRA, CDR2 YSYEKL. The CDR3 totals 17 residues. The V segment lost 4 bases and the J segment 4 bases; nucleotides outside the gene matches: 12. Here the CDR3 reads CASSPSPDRGRTYGYTF. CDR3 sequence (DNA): TGCGCCAGCAGCCCATCCCCCGACAGGGGGCGGACCTATGGCTACACCTTC.

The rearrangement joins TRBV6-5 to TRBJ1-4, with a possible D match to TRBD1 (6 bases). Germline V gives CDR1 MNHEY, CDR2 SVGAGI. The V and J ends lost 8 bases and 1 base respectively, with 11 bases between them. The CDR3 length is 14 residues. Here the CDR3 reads CASGLQGTNEKLFF. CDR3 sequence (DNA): TGTGCCAGCGGCCTACAGGGAACTAATGAAAAACTGTTTTTT.

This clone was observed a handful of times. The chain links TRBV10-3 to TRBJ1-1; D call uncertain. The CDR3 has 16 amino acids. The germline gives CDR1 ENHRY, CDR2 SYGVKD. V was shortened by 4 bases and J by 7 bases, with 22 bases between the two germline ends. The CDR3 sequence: CAISGEVFPVGSEAFF. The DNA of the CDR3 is TGTGCCATCAGTGGTGAGGTTTTTCCGGTTGGAAGTGAAGCTTTCTTT.

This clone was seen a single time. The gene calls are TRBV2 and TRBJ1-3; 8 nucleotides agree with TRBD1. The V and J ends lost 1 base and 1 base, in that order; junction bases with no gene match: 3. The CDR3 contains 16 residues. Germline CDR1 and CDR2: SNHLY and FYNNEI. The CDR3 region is CASSEGQGTSGNTIYF. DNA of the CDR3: TGTGCCAGCAGTGAAGGACAGGGGACTTCTGGAAACACCATATATTTT.

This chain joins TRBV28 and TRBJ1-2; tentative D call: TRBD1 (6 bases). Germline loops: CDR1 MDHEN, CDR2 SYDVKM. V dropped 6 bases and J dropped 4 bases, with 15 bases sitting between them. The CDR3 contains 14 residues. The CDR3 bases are TGTGCCAGCAGGGGGGGCGGGGGCGTCTATGGCTACACCTTC. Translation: CASRGGGGVYGYTF.

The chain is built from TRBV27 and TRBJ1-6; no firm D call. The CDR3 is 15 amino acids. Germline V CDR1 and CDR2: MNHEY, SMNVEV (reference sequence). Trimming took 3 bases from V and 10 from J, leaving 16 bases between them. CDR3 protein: CASSFKAEGRSPLHF. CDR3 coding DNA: TGTGCCAGCAGTTTTAAGGCCGAGGGTAGGTCACCCCTCCACTTT.

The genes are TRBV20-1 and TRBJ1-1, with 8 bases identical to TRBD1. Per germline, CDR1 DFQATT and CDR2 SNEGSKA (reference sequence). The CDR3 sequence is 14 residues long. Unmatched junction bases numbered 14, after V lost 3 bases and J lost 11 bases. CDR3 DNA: TGCAGTGCTAGTCCCGGACAGGGTCACCCTCAGGCTTTCTTT. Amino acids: CSASPGQGHPQAFF.

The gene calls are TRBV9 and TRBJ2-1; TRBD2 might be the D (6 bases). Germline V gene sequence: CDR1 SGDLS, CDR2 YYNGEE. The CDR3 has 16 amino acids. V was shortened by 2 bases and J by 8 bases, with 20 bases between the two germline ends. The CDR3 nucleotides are TGTGCCAGCAGCGTCGGCGGGGCCAACCCCGGGTATGAGCAGTTCTTC. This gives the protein CASSVGGANPGYEQFF. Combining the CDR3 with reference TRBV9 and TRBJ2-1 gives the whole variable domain DSGVTQTPKHLITATGQRVTLRCSPRSGDLSVYWYQQSLDQGLQFLIQYYNGEERAKGNILERFSAQQFPDLHSELNLSSLELGDSALYFCASSVGGANPGYEQFFGPGTRLTVL.

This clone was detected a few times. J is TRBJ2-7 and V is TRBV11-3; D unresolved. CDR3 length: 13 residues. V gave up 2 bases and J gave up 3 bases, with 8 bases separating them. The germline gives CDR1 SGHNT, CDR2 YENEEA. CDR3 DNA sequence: TGTGCCAGCAGCTTATATCGAGGCTACGAGCAGTACTTC. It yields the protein CASSLYRGYEQYF.

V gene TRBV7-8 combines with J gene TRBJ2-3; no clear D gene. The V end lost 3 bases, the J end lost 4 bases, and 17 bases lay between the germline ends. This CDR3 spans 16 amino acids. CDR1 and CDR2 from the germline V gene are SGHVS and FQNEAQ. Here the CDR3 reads CASSFTKRTRADTQYF. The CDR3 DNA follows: TGTGCCAGCAGCTTTACGAAACGAACACGGGCAGATACGCAGTATTTT.